This T cell receptor (beta chain) was recovered during a study of blood T cell repertoires in COVID-19. The CDR3 covers 11 residues. In germline, CDR1 is SNHLY, CDR2 FYNNEI. Trimming cost V 6 bases and J 3 bases, with 6 bases left between them. Assay used: immunoSEQ multiplex PCR; TCRdb lists only in-frame clones, some missing. The sample shows 56,000 or so clones, approximately 85% of them seen only once. Sequencing input: peripheral blood. The V and J genes are TRBV2 and TRBJ2-7, with unresolved D. The clonotype comes from a human donor in a cohort sampled during active COVID-19. The CDR3 reads CASRAYYEQYF. CDR3 bases: TGTGCCAGCAGAGCCTACTACGAGCAGTACTTC.